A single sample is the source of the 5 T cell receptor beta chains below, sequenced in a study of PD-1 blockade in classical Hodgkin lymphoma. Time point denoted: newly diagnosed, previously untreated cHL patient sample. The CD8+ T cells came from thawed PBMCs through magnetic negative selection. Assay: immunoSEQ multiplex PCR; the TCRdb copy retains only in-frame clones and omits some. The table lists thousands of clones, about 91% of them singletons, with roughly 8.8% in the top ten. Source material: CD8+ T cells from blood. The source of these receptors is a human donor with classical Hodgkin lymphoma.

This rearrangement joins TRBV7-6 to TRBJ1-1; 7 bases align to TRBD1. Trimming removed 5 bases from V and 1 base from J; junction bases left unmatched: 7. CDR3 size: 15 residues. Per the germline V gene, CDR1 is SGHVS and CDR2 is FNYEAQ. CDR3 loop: CASSPRQGWNTEAFF. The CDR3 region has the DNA TGTGCCAGCAGCCCCCGACAGGGTTGGAACACTGAAGCTTTCTTT. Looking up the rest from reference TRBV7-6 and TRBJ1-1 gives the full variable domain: GAGVSQSPRYKVTKRGQDVALRCDPISGHVSLYWYRQALGQGPEFLTYFNYEAQQDKSGLPNDRFSAERPEGSISTLTIQRTEQRDSAMYRCASSPRQGWNTEAFFGQGTRLTVV.

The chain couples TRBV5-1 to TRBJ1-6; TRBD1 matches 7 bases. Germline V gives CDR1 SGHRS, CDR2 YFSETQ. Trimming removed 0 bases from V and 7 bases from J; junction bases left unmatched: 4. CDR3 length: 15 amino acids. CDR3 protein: CASSLGQGGNSPLHF. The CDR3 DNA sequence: TGCGCCAGCAGCTTGGGGCAGGGGGGCAATTCACCCCTCCACTTT.

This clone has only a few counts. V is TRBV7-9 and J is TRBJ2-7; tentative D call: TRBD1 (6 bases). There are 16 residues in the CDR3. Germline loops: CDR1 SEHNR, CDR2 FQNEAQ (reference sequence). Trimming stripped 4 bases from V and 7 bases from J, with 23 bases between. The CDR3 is CASSWGPQIRSGEQYF. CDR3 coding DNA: TGTGCCAGCAGCTGGGGGCCGCAAATTCGTTCGGGGGAGCAGTACTTC. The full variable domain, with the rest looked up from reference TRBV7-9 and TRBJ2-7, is DTGVSQNPRHKITKRGQNVTFRCDPISEHNRLYWYRQTLGQGPEFLTYFQNEAQLEKSRLLSDRFSAERPKGSFSTLEIQRTEQGDSAMYLCASSWGPQIRSGEQYFGPGTRLTVT.

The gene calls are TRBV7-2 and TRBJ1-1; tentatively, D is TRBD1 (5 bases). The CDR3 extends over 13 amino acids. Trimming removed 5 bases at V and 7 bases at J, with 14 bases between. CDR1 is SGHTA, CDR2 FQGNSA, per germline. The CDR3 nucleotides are TGTGCCAGCAGCACCTCTGGGGGGTATGAAGCTTTCTTT. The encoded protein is CASSTSGGYEAFF.

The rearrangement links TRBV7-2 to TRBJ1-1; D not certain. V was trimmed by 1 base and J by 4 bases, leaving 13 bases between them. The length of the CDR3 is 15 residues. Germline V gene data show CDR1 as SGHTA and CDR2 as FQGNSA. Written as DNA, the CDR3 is TGTGCCAGCAGCTTAGAAATGGTTCAGTTCACTGAAGCTTTCTTT. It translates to CASSLEMVQFTEAFF.